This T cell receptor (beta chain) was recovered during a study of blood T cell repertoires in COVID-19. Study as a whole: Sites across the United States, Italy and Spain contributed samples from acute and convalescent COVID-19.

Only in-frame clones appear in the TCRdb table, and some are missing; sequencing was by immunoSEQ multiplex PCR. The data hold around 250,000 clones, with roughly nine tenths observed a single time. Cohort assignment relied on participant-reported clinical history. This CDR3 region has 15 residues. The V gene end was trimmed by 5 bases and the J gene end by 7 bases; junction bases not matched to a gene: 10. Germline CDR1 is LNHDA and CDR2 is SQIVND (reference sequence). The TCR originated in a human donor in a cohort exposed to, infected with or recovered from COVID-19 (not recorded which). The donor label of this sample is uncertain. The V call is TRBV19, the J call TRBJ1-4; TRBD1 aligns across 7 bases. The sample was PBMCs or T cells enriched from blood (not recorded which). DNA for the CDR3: TGTGCCAGTAGTCCCACAGGGGAAAGGGGTGAAAAACTGTTTTTT. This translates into CASSPTGERGEKLFF.